The 24 T cell receptor beta chains below were found in one sample sequenced in a study of blood T cell repertoires in COVID-19. The repertoire was sequenced with immunoSEQ multiplex PCR; TCRdb's copy has only in-frame clones and lacks some. The data hold some 260,000 clones, with about 93% observed a single time. The sample comprised PBMCs or T cells enriched from blood (not recorded which). The receptors were sampled from a woman between 18 and 30 years old who had recovered from COVID-19.

This sequence joins TRBV24-1 and TRBJ2-3; D gene ambiguous. The length of the CDR3 is 16 residues. V dropped 2 bases and J dropped 0 bases, with 11 bases sitting between them. Germline V gene sequence: CDR1 KGHDR, CDR2 SFDVKD. CDR3 DNA: TGTGCCACCAGTGATTCGGCGGTTGCTAGCACAGATACGCAGTATTTT. This encodes CATSDSAVASTDTQYF.

The J gene is TRBJ1-5, the V gene TRBV2, with D maybe TRBD1 (6 bases). CDR3 length: 13 amino acids. The germline gives CDR1 SNHLY, CDR2 FYNNEI. Deletions cut 11 bases from V and 3 bases from J, with 14 bases between. CDR3 region: CAGRQEFNQPQHF. In nucleotides, the CDR3 is TGTGCCGGCCGACAGGAGTTCAATCAGCCCCAGCATTTT.

As DNA, the CDR3 is TGTGCCAGCAGTTTCTTCCCGGGACAGGGGGATCAGCCCCAGCATTTT. It translates to CASSFFPGQGDQPQHF. The chain recombines TRBV28 with TRBJ1-5; 11 bases line up with TRBD1. CDR3 length equals 16 residues. Germline V gives CDR1 MDHEN, CDR2 SYDVKM. V shed 3 bases, J shed 5 bases, and the junction held 6 bases outside the gene matches.

The rearrangement uses TRBV7-8 and TRBJ1-6; D is undetermined. Germline-derived CDR1 and CDR2 are SGHVS and FQNEAQ. The germline V and J ends were trimmed by 5 bases and 8 bases, with 13 bases remaining between them. This CDR3 is built from 14 residues. CDR3 residues: CASSPSGRDSPLHF. In nucleotides, the CDR3 is TGTGCCAGCAGCCCCTCGGGGAGGGATTCACCCCTCCACTTT.

CDR3 amino acids: CASSFSDYGYTF. The CDR3 DNA is TGTGCCAGCAGCTTCAGTGACTATGGCTACACCTTC. The V call is TRBV7-9, the J call TRBJ1-2, with D hard to call. Trimming stripped 3 bases from V and 3 bases from J, with 5 bases between. The germline V gene has CDR1 SEHNR and CDR2 FQNEAQ (reference sequence). The CDR3 covers 12 residues.

The rearrangement uses TRBV28 and TRBJ2-7; weak D call: TRBD2 (7 bases). The length of the CDR3 is 15 residues. Germline lookup yields CDR1 MDHEN and CDR2 SYDVKM. Trimming took 2 bases from V and 1 from J, leaving 12 bases between them. The CDR3 bases are TGTGCCAGCAGTTTAGGTAGGGGGGGATCCTACGAGCAGTACTTC. Protein sequence: CASSLGRGGSYEQYF.

This clone has just a few counts. The chain couples TRBV29-1 to TRBJ1-2; a possible D gene is TRBD1 (6 bases). CDR3 length equals 13 residues. The germline V gene encodes CDR1 SQVTM and CDR2 ANQGSEA. V was shortened by 6 bases and J by 1 base, with 12 bases between the two germline ends. CDR3 bases: TGCAGCGTAGCAGGGGATCGTAACTATGGCTACACCTTC. This encodes CSVAGDRNYGYTF.

The J gene is TRBJ2-5, the V gene TRBV11-2; no clear D. CDR3 size: 14 residues. CDR1 is SGHAT, CDR2 FQNNGV, per germline. V was clipped by 2 bases and J by 4 bases, with 11 bases between them. The CDR3 coding sequence is TGTGCCAGCAGCTTATGGCTCCCCGTAGAGACCCAGTACTTC. Translating gives CASSLWLPVETQYF.

The rearrangement links TRBV4-1 to TRBJ2-2; D is uncertain. From germline, CDR1 is MGHRA and CDR2 YSYEKL. Trimming took 4 bases from V and 6 from J, leaving 6 bases between them. The CDR3 is made up of 12 amino acids. Here the CDR3 reads CASSPLAGELFF. CDR3 bases: TGCGCCAGCAGCCCCCTCGCCGGGGAGCTGTTTTTT.

The chain employs TRBV10-3 and TRBJ1-1, with 12 positions matching TRBD1. Trimming cost V 8 bases and J 2 bases; bases outside gene matches: 6. Germline CDR1 and CDR2: ENHRY and SYGVKD. CDR3 length: 15 residues. Here the CDR3 DNA reads TGTGCCATCGCTCGGGACAGGGGGCTTAACACTGAAGCTTTCTTT. As protein: CAIARDRGLNTEAFF.

The CDR3 region is CASGLVGGLGYEQYF. CDR3 nucleotides: TGTGCTAGTGGTTTGGTAGGCGGGTTGGGTTACGAGCAGTACTTC. The chain employs TRBV12-5 and TRBJ2-7; perhaps TRBD2 as D (5 bases). This CDR3 is built from 15 residues. Germline assignment: CDR1 LGHNT and CDR2 FRNRAP. Trimming left V 0 bases short and J 4 bases short, with 13 bases between.

The CDR3 DNA reads TGTGCCACCAGCAGAGACCCAGGGACAGGGAGCGATGAGCAGTTCTTC. The encoded protein is CATSRDPGTGSDEQFF. The gene calls are TRBV15 and TRBJ2-1, with 9 bases that match TRBD1. CDR3 size: 16 residues. V was clipped by 0 bases and J by 8 bases; unmatched bases: 8. Germline CDR1 and CDR2: LNHNV and YYDKDF (reference sequence). The full variable domain, completed using reference TRBV15 and TRBJ2-1, is DAMVIQNPRYQVTQFGKPVTLSCSQTLNHNVMYWYQQKSSQAPKLLFHYYDKDFNNEADTPDNFQSRRPNTSFCFLDIRSPGLGDTAMYLCATSRDPGTGSDEQFFGPGTRLTVL.

V and J are TRBV5-6 and TRBJ2-2; TRBD1 matches at 10 bases. CDR1 and CDR2 from the germline V gene are SGHDT and YYEEEE. Trimming cost V 3 bases and J 2 bases; bases outside gene matches: 4. This CDR3 spans 16 amino acids. CDR3 sequence: CASSWDRGRNTGELFF. The CDR3 DNA reads as TGTGCCAGCAGCTGGGACAGGGGAAGAAACACCGGGGAGCTGTTTTTT.

V is TRBV28 and J is TRBJ1-5; no firm D call. This CDR3 has 12 residues. Germline CDR1 MDHEN, CDR2 SYDVKM. V lost 5 bases, J lost 11 bases, and 13 bases lay in between. CDR3 sequence (DNA): TGTGCCAGCAGTGGACTAGTTGAAGCCCAGCATTTT. Translating it yields CASSGLVEAQHF. Complete variable domain (other parts from reference TRBV28 and TRBJ1-5): DVKVTQSSRYLVKRTGEKVFLECVQDMDHENMFWYRQDPGLGLRLIYFSYDVKMKEKGDIPEGYSVSREKKERFSLILESASTNQTSMYLCASSGLVEAQHFGDGTRLSIL.

This chain links TRBV12-3 or TRBV12-4 with TRBJ2-1; perhaps TRBD2 as D (5 bases). V lost 8 bases, J lost 5 bases, and 13 bases lay in between. The CDR3 consists of 13 residues. This CDR3 reads CASRGAVNNEQFF. The CDR3 region has the DNA TGTGCCAGCCGCGGAGCGGTAAACAATGAGCAGTTCTTC.

The chain employs TRBV5-1 and TRBJ2-5, with 8 nucleotides matching TRBD1. J was trimmed by 2 bases and V by 4 bases; bases with no gene match: 4. Germline loops: CDR1 SGHRS, CDR2 YFSETQ. The CDR3 has 14 residues. The CDR3 nucleotides are TGCGCCAGCAGCATAGGGACAGGACAAGAGACCCAGTACTTC. This encodes CASSIGTGQETQYF.

The gene calls are TRBV7-3 and TRBJ2-7, with D possibly being TRBD2 (6 bases). Deletions cut 0 bases from V and 1 base from J, with 13 bases between. This CDR3 spans 16 amino acids. Looked up from germline, CDR1 is SGHTA and CDR2 is FQGTGA. DNA of the CDR3: TGTGCCAGCAGCTTAACTGGCGGGGCGACGTCCTACGAGCAGTACTTC. As protein: CASSLTGGATSYEQYF.

This rearrangement joins TRBV7-9 to TRBJ1-6; D is undetermined. Germline loops: CDR1 SEHNR, CDR2 FQNEAQ (reference sequence). The CDR3 spans 14 residues. V lost 5 bases and J 3 bases, leaving 8 bases between the germline ends. The CDR3 spells CASSPQVYNSPLHF. The CDR3 DNA sequence: TGTGCCAGCAGCCCGCAGGTCTATAATTCACCCCTCCACTTT.

The V gene is TRBV19, the J gene TRBJ2-7; 7 positions match TRBD2. This CDR3 is 14 amino acids long. The germline V gene encodes CDR1 LNHDA and CDR2 SQIVND (reference sequence). Trimming at V came to 6 bases and at J to 7 bases, leaving 12 bases not matched to a gene. The CDR3 DNA follows: TGTGCCAGTAGAGATAAGCGGGGTACTGATGAGCAGTACTTC. This sequence encodes CASRDKRGTDEQYF.

V gene TRBV5-1 combines with J gene TRBJ2-1; 8 nucleotides agree with TRBD2. V dropped 2 bases and J dropped 4; count of bases not matched to a gene: 5. Germline CDR1 is SGHRS and CDR2 is YFSETQ. The CDR3 extends over 15 amino acids. DNA for the CDR3: TGCGCCAGCAGCTTAAGGACTAGCCCTTACAATGAGCAGTTCTTC. Translated: CASSLRTSPYNEQFF.

This sequence joins TRBV1 and TRBJ2-1; the tabulated D call, TRBD1, remains unverified against the DNA. TRBV1 is described as a pseudogene. CDR3 length: 13 amino acids. CDR3 DNA: TGCACCAGCAGCCAAGATTGGCACAATGAGCAGTTCTTC. It is translated as CTSSQDWHNEQFF.

In DNA, the CDR3 is TGCGCCAGCAGCTCGAACAGACTAGATGGCTACACCTTC. This sequence encodes CASSSNRLDGYTF. The chain recombines TRBV5-1 with TRBJ1-2; no firm D call. The CDR3 runs 13 residues. Germline V gene data show CDR1 as SGHRS and CDR2 as YFSETQ. Trimming removed 3 bases from V and 6 bases from J, with 12 bases in between.

V gene TRBV2 combines with J gene TRBJ1-2, with TRBD1 matching 7 bases. The CDR3 contains 13 residues. V dropped 5 bases and J dropped 8; count of bases not matched to a gene: 8. CDR1 SNHLY and CDR2 FYNNEI come from the germline V gene. CDR3 region: CASSYTGERGYTF. The DNA for the CDR3 is TGTGCCAGCAGTTATACAGGGGAGAGGGGCTACACCTTC.

Written as DNA, the CDR3 is TGTGCCAGCTCACCACCGTCGGGGGTCGGCTACACCTTC. Translating gives CASSPPSGVGYTF. V gene TRBV18 combines with J gene TRBJ1-2; TRBD1 is a possible D gene (5 bases). The CDR3 runs 13 residues. V lost 0 bases, J lost 8 bases, and 10 bases lay in between. Germline-derived CDR1 and CDR2 are KGHSH and LQKENI.